These 7 T cell receptor beta chains were all obtained from the same sample, sequenced in a study of blood T cell repertoires in COVID-19. TCRdb keeps only in-frame clones here, not all; method: immunoSEQ multiplex PCR. The data hold 180,000 or so clones, with about four fifths observed a single time. Sample: PBMCs or T cells enriched from blood (not recorded which). These receptors were obtained from a man over 45 who had recovered from COVID-19.

The chain is built from TRBV2 and TRBJ2-6; a possible D gene is TRBD1 (6 bases). The V gene's germline CDR1 is SNHLY and CDR2 FYNNEI. Trimming removed 10 bases from V and 1 base from J, with 8 bases in between. The CDR3 covers 13 residues. The CDR3 nucleotides read TGTGCCACGCAGGGGTCTGGGGCCAACGTCCTGACTTTC. As protein: CATQGSGANVLTF.

V is TRBV7-8 and J is TRBJ2-7; TRBD1 matches 7 bases. The CDR3 runs to 14 residues. CDR1 is SGHVS and CDR2 is FQNEAQ in the germline V gene. The ends lost 5 bases at V and 1 base at J; junction bases unmatched: 5. The CDR3 loop is CASSRQGSSYEQYF. The CDR3 nucleotides read TGTGCCAGCAGCCGACAGGGATCATCCTACGAGCAGTACTTC.

The rearrangement links TRBV7-8 to TRBJ1-5; D ambiguous. The CDR3 is 16 residues long. Trimming pared 5 bases from V and 0 bases from J, leaving 14 bases between. The germline V gene encodes CDR1 SGHVS and CDR2 FQNEAQ. For the CDR3, the DNA is TGTGCCAGCAGCCCAAGAGGAGGGCCTAGCAATCAGCCCCAGCATTTT. It specifies CASSPRGGPSNQPQHF.

This chain links TRBV27 with TRBJ1-6, with 10 bases that match TRBD1. The trim removed 6 bases at V and 9 bases at J, leaving 17 bases unmatched. In germline, CDR1 is MNHEY, CDR2 SMNVEV (reference sequence). The CDR3 totals 18 residues. The DNA of the CDR3 is TGTGCCAGCAGGCTCGGTGGACAGGGGGTGTTTCTACCTTCACCCCTCCACTTT. Its protein product is CASRLGGQGVFLPSPLHF.

A single count supports this clone. This chain connects TRBV28 to TRBJ1-2, with 9 bases identical to TRBD1. The ends lost 5 bases at V and 1 base at J; junction bases unmatched: 2. CDR1 is MDHEN and CDR2 is SYDVKM in the germline V gene. The CDR3 is 14 residues long. The CDR3 loop is CASSGTGFNYGYTF. The CDR3 coding sequence is TGTGCCAGCAGTGGGACAGGGTTTAACTATGGCTACACCTTC.

The V and J genes are TRBV5-1 and TRBJ1-5, with TRBD1 matching over 8 bases. The CDR3 has 15 residues. Trimming at V came to 4 bases and at J to 3 bases, leaving 6 bases not matched to a gene. Germline V gene data show CDR1 as SGHRS and CDR2 as YFSETQ. In nucleotides, the CDR3 is TGCGCCAGCAGCGACCAGGGGGCTCCCAATCAGCCCCAGCATTTT. It encodes CASSDQGAPNQPQHF.

The chain recombines TRBV7-9 with TRBJ2-3; D unresolved. The CDR3 contains 15 residues. Trimming cost V 3 bases and J 2 bases, with 12 bases left between them. CDR1 and CDR2 from the germline V gene are SEHNR and FQNEAQ (reference sequence). CDR3 DNA sequence: TGTGCCAGCAGCTTGGCAGGCAGCCCCACAGATACGCAGTATTTT. This codes for CASSLAGSPTDTQYF.